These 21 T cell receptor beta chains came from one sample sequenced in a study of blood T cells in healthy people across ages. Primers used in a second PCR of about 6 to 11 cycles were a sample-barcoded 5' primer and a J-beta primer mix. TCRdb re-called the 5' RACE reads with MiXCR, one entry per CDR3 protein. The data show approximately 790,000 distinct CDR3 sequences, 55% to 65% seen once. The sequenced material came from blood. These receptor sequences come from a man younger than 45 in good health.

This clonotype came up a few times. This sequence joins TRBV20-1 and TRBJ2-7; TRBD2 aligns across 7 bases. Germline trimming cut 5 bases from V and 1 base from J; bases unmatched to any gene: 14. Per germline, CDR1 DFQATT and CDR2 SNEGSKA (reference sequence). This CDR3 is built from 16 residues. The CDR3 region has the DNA TGCAGTGCTTACCCACCTATAGCGGGCCCTTCCTACGAGCAGTACTTC. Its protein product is CSAYPPIAGPSYEQYF.

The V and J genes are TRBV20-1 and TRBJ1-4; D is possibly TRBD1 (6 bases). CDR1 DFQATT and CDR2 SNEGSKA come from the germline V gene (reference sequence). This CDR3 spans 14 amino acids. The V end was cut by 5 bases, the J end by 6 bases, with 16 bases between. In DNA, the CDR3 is TGCAGTGCTGGAGGGGACACCCCGGATGAAAAACTGTTTTTT. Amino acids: CSAGGDTPDEKLFF.

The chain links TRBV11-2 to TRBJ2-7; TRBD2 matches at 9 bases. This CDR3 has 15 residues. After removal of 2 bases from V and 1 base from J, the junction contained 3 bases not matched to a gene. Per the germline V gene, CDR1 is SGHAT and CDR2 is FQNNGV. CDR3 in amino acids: CASSLTGLASYEQYF. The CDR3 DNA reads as TGTGCCAGCAGCTTAACGGGACTAGCTTCCTACGAGCAGTACTTC.

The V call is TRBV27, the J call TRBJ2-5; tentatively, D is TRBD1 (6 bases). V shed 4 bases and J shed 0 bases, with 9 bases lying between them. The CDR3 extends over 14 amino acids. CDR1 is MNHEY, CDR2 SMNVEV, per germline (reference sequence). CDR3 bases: TGTGCCAGCAGTTCTCAGGGGTACCAAGAGACCCAGTACTTC. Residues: CASSSQGYQETQYF.

CDR3 residues: CSVEPGGVEQYF. CDR3 in DNA: TGCAGCGTTGAACCTGGGGGCGTTGAGCAGTACTTC. The chain couples TRBV29-1 to TRBJ2-7, with a weak D call TRBD1 (6 bases). V was shortened by 2 bases and J by 7 bases, with 12 bases between the two germline ends. The CDR3 is 12 residues long. Germline CDR1 SQVTM, CDR2 ANQGSEA.

CDR3 in amino acids: CASSSTEGRAYNEQFF. Here the CDR3 DNA reads TGTGCCAGCAGCTCGACAGAGGGGCGGGCGTACAATGAGCAGTTCTTC. This chain connects TRBV7-6 to TRBJ2-1; D is tentatively TRBD1 or TRBD2 (5 bases each). There are 16 residues in the CDR3. The V gene lost 4 bases and the J gene lost 4 bases, with 17 bases spanning the gap. CDR1 and CDR2 (germline): SGHVS, FNYEAQ.

The CDR3: CASSQPGQGGEKLFF. The CDR3, as DNA: TGCGCCAGCAGCCAACCAGGACAGGGCGGCGAAAAACTGTTTTTT. The gene calls are TRBV4-1 and TRBJ1-4; TRBD1 agrees at 8 bases. This CDR3 spans 15 amino acids. The germline CDR1 and CDR2 sequences are MGHRA and YSYEKL. Losses at the gene ends were 2 bases for V and 8 bases for J; bases not matched to a gene: 7.

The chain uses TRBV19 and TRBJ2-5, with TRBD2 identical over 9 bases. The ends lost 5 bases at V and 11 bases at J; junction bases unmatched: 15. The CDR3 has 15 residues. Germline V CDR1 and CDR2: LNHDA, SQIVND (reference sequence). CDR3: CASSQSGGPYNEQYF. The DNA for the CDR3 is TGTGCCAGTAGTCAAAGCGGGGGGCCGTACAATGAGCAGTACTTC.

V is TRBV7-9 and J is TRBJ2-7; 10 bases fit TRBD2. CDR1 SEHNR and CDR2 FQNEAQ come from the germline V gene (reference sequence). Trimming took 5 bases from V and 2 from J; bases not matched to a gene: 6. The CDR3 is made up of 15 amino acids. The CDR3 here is CASSRRTSGTYEQYF. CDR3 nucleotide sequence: TGTGCCAGCAGCAGACGGACTAGCGGCACCTACGAGCAGTACTTC.

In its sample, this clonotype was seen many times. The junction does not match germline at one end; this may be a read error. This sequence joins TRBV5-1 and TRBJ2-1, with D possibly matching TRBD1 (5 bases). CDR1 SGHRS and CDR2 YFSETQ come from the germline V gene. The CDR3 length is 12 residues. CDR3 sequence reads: CASSLGDNEQFF. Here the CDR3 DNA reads TGTGCCAGCAGCTTAGGGGACAATGAGCAGTTCTTC.

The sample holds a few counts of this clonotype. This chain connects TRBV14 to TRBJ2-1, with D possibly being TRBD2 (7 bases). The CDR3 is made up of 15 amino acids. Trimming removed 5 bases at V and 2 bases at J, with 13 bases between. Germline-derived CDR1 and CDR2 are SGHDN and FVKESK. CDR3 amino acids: CASSFRGGAYNEQFF. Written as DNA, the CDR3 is TGTGCCAGCAGCTTCAGGGGAGGGGCCTACAATGAGCAGTTCTTC.

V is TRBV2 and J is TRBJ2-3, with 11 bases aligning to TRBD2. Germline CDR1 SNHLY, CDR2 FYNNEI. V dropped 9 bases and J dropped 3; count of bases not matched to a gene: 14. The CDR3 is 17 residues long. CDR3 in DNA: TGTGCCAGTGGCGGGGTAGCGGGGGGGCCTTATACAGATACGCAGTATTTT. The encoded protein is CASGGVAGGPYTDTQYF.

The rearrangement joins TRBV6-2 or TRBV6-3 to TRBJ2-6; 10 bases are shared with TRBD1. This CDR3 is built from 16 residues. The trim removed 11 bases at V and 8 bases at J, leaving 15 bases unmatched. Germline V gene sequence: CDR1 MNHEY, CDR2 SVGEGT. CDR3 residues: CAGRQGARSTSNVLTF. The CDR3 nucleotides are TGTGCCGGACGACAGGGGGCGCGGTCAACGTCCAACGTCCTGACTTTC.

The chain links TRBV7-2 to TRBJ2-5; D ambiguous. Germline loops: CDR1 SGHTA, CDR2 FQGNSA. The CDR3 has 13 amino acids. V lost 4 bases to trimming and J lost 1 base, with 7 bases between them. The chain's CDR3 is CASSSSFQETQYF. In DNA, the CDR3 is TGTGCCAGCAGCTCCAGCTTCCAAGAGACCCAGTACTTC.

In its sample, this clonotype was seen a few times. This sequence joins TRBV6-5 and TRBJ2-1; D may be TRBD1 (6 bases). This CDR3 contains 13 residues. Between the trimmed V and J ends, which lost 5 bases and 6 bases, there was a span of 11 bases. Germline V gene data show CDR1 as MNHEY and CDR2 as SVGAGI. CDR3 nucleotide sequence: TGTGCCAGCAGTCTTCTCAGGGGCAATGAGCAGTTCTTC. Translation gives CASSLLRGNEQFF.

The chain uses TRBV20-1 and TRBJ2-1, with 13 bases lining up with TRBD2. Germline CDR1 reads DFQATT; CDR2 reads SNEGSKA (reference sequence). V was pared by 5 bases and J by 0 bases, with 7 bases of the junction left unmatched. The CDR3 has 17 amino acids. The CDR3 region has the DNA TGCAGTGCTTTCGGACTAGCGGGGGCCGCCTCCTACAATGAGCAGTTCTTC. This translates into CSAFGLAGAASYNEQFF.

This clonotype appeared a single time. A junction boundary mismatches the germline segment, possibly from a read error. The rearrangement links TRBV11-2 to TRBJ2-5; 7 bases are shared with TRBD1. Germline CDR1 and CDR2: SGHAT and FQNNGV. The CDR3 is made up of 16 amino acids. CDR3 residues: CASSLAPTGRQETQYF. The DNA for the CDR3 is TGTGCCAGTAGCTTAGCCCCGACAGGGCGTCAAGAGACCCAGTACTTC.

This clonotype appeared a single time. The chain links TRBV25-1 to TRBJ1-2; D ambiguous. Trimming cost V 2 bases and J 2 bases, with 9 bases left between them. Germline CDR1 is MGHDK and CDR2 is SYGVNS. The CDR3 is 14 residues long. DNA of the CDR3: TGTGCCAGCAGTGAAGCGACGGCGAACTATGGCTACACCTTC. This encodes CASSEATANYGYTF.

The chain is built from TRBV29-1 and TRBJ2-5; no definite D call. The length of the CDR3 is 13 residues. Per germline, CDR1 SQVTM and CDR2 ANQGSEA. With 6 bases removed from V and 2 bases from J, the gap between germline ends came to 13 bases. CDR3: CSVLKELQETQYF. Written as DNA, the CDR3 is TGCAGCGTCCTAAAGGAGTTGCAAGAGACCCAGTACTTC.

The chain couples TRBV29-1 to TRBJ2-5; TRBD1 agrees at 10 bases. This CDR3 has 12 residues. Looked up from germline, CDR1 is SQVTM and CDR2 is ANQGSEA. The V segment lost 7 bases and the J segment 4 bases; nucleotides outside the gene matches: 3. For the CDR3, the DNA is TGCAGCGGGCGGACAGGGGGAGAGACCCAGTACTTC. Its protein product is CSGRTGGETQYF.

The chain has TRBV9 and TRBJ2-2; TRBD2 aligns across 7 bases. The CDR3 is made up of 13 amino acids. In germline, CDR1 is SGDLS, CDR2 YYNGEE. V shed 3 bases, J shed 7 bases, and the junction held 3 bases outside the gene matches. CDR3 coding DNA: TGTGCCAGCAGCGCCGGGGGGTTCGGGGAGCTGTTTTTT. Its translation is CASSAGGFGELFF. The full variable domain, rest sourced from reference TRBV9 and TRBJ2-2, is DSGVTQTPKHLITATGQRVTLRCSPRSGDLSVYWYQQSLDQGLQFLIQYYNGEERAKGNILERFSAQQFPDLHSELNLSSLELGDSALYFCASSAGGFGELFFGEGSRLTVL.